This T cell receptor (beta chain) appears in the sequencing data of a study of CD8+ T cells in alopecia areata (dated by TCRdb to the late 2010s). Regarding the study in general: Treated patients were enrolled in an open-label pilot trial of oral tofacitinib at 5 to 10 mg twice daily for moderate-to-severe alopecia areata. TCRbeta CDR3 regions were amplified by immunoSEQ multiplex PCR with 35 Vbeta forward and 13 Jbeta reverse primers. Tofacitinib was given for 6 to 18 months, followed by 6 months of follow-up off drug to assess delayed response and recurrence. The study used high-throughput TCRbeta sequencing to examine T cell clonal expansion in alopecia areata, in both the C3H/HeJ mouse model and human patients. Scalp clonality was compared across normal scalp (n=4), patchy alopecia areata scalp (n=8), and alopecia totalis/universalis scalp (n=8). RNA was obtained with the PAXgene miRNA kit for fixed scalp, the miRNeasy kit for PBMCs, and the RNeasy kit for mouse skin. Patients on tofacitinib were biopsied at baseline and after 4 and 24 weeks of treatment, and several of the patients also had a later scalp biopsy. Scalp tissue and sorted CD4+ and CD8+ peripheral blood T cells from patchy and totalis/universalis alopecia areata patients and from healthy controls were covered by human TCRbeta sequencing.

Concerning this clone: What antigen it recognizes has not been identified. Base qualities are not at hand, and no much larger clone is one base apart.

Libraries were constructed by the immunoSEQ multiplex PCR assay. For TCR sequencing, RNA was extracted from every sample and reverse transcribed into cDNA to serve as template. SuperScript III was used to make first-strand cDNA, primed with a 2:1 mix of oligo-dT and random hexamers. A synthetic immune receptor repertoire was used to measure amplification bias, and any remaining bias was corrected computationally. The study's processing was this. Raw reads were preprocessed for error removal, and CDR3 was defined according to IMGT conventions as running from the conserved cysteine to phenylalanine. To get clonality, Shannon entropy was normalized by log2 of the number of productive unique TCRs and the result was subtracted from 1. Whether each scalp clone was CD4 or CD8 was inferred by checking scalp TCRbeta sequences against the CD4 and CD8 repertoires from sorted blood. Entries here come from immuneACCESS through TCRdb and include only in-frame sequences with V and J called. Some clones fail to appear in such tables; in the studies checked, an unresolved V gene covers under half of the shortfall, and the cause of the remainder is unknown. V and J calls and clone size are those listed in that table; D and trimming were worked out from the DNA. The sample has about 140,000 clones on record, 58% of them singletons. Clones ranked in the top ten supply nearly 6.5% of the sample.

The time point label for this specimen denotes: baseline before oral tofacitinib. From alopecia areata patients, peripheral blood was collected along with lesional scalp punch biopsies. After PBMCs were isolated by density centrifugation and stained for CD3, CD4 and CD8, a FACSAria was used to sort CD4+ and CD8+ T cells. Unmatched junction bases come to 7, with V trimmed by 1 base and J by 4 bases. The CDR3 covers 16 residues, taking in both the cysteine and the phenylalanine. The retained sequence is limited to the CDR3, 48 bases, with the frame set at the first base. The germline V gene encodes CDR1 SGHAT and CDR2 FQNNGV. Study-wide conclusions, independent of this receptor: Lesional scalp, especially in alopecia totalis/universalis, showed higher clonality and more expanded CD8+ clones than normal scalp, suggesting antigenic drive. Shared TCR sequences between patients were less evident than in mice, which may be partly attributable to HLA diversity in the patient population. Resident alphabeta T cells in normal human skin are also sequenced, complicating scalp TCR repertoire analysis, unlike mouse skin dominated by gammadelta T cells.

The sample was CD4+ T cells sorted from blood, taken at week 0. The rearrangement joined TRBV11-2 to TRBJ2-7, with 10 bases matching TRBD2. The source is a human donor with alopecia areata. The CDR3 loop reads CASSLVYPSGGYEQYF. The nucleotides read TGTGCCAGCAGCTTAGTATACCCTAGCGGGGGTTACGAGCAGTACTTC. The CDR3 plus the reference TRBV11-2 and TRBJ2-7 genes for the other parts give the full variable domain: EAGVAQSPRYKIIEKRQSVAFWCNPISGHATLYWYQQILGQGPKLLIQFQNNGVVDDSQLPKDRFSAERLKGVDSTLKIQPAKLEDSAVYLCASSLVYPSGGYEQYFGPGTRLTVT.